The 22 T cell receptor beta chains reported below all come from one sample, sequenced in a study of CD8 T cells in Susac syndrome. With random hexamers, reverse transcription was performed on roughly 0.45 to 1 ug of RNA. TCRdb reprocessed the immunoSEQ multiplex PCR reads via MiXCR and lists one record per CDR3 protein. Here the sample spans 150,000 to 200,000 distinct CDR3 sequences, 85% to 95% being singletons. The specimen was CD4+ T cells from PBMCs. These receptors all come from a human donor with Susac syndrome.

The gene calls are TRBV25-1 and TRBJ2-7; TRBD2 agrees at 9 bases. CDR3 size: 16 residues. CDR1 and CDR2 (germline): MGHDK, SYGVNS. The V and J ends lost 1 base and 6 bases, in that order; junction bases with no gene match: 10. The CDR3 loop is CASSESGRPSGVEQYF. DNA for the CDR3: TGTGCCAGCAGTGAATCAGGTCGTCCTAGCGGGGTCGAGCAGTACTTC.

The V and J genes are TRBV3-1 and TRBJ1-1, with D possibly TRBD1 on 6 matching bases. Germline V lookup: CDR1 LGHDT, CDR2 YNNKEL (reference sequence). The CDR3 is 15 amino acids. Trimming stripped 4 bases from V and 0 bases from J, with 12 bases between. CDR3 nucleotides: TGTGCCAGCAGCCCCGGACAGAACATGAACACTGAAGCTTTCTTT. Amino acids: CASSPGQNMNTEAFF. Using reference TRBV3-1 and TRBJ1-1 for the parts outside the CDR3, the full variable domain is DTAVSQTPKYLVTQMGNDKSIKCEQNLGHDTMYWYKQDSKKFLKIMFSYNNKELIINETVPNRFSPKSPDKAHLNLHINSLELGDSAVYFCASSPGQNMNTEAFFGQGTRLTVV.

DNA for the CDR3: TGTGCCAGCAGTCGGGACATCCCCGATTCACCCCTCCACTTT. This translates into CASSRDIPDSPLHF. The rearrangement uses TRBV6-5 and TRBJ1-6; weak D call: TRBD1 (6 bases). This CDR3 is built from 14 residues. Trimming cost V 5 bases and J 8 bases, with 13 bases left between them. Looked up from germline, CDR1 is MNHEY and CDR2 is SVGAGI.

This clonotype was seen more than once but under ten times. This chain links TRBV12-3 or TRBV12-4 with TRBJ1-1; D remains ambiguous. The CDR3 is 13 residues long. V lost 3 bases, J lost 4 bases, and 9 bases lay in between. The DNA for the CDR3 is TGTGCCAGCAGTTTGAACTCGGGCACTGAAGCTTTCTTT. It is translated as CASSLNSGTEAFF.

The rearrangement uses TRBV5-1 and TRBJ2-1; no clear D. CDR3 length: 15 amino acids. CDR1 SGHRS and CDR2 YFSETQ come from the germline V gene. V lost 3 bases, J lost 3 bases, and 13 bases lay in between. The CDR3 sequence is CASSYMGVGYNEQFF. CDR3 nucleotides: TGCGCCAGCAGCTACATGGGTGTGGGCTACAATGAGCAGTTCTTC. Using reference TRBV5-1 and TRBJ2-1 for the parts outside the CDR3, the full variable domain is KAGVTQTPRYLIKTRGQQVTLSCSPISGHRSVSWYQQTPGQGLQFLFEYFSETQRNKGNFPGRFSGRQFSNSRSEMNVSTLELGDSALYLCASSYMGVGYNEQFFGPGTRLTVL.

Notes on this clonotype: One junction end does not reproduce the germline sequence, and a read error may be involved. This chain uses TRBV5-1 with TRBJ1-2; 9 bases match TRBD1. CDR1 and CDR2 (germline): SGHRS, YFSETQ. The CDR3 sequence is 15 residues long. CDR3 loop: CASSLAGQGNRDSFF. The CDR3 nucleotides are TGCGCCAGCAGCTTGGCGGGACAGGGTAATCGTGATTCGTTCTTC.

The V call is TRBV5-1, the J call TRBJ1-2, with 9 bases identical to TRBD1. Germline-derived CDR1 and CDR2 are SGHRS and YFSETQ. CDR3 length: 14 amino acids. The J segment lost 5 bases and the V segment lost 3 bases, leaving 5 bases of the junction unmatched. The CDR3 nucleotides are TGCGCCAGCAGCTCCGGGACAGGGTCATATGGCTACACCTTC. It is translated as CASSSGTGSYGYTF.

This chain uses TRBV5-4 with TRBJ1-6; D may be TRBD1 (5 bases). This CDR3 has 13 amino acids. CDR1 is SGHNT, CDR2 YYREEE, per germline (reference sequence). V was clipped by 4 bases and J by 7 bases, with 9 bases between them. The CDR3 protein is CASSPEGNSPLHF. The DNA of the CDR3 is TGTGCCAGCAGCCCCGAGGGGAATTCACCCCTCCACTTT.

The chain employs TRBV5-1 and TRBJ1-6; no definite D call. This CDR3 has 14 residues. Deletions cut 2 bases from V and 9 bases from J, with 12 bases between. In germline, CDR1 is SGHRS, CDR2 YFSETQ. The CDR3 is CASSFEAEGSPLHF. In DNA form, the CDR3 reads TGCGCCAGCAGCTTTGAGGCAGAAGGTTCACCCCTCCACTTT.

This chain joins TRBV12-3 or TRBV12-4 and TRBJ2-7; no clear D. V lost 1 base, J lost 0 bases, and 10 bases lay in between. The CDR3 has 15 amino acids. CDR3 sequence reads: CASSLGRRFSYEQYF. The CDR3 region has the DNA TGTGCCAGCAGTTTAGGCAGAAGGTTCTCCTACGAGCAGTACTTC.

V is TRBV11-2 and J is TRBJ2-3, with TRBD1 identical over 7 bases. Germline assignment: CDR1 SGHAT and CDR2 FQNNGV. The CDR3 sequence is 16 residues long. J lost 0 bases, V lost 3 bases, and 6 bases had no gene match. CDR3 bases: TGTGCCAGCAGCTTGCAGGACAGGATTAGCACAGATACGCAGTATTTT. It translates to CASSLQDRISTDTQYF.

The gene calls are TRBV7-2 and TRBJ1-5; D unresolved. The germline V and J ends were trimmed by 2 bases and 0 bases, with 5 bases remaining between them. This CDR3 is built from 14 residues. Germline loops: CDR1 SGHTA, CDR2 FQGNSA. CDR3 protein: CASSLSHSNQPQHF. The CDR3 DNA is TGTGCCAGCAGCTTATCCCATAGCAATCAGCCCCAGCATTTT.

The chain joins TRBV19 to TRBJ1-5; D might be TRBD1 (5 bases). The CDR3 length is 16 residues. Germline V gene lookup returns CDR1 LNHDA and CDR2 SQIVND (reference sequence). With 1 base removed from V and 0 bases from J, the gap between germline ends came to 10 bases. The CDR3 DNA reads as TGTGCCAGTAGTATAGGACAGCTAAATAGCAATCAGCCCCAGCATTTT. The encoded protein is CASSIGQLNSNQPQHF.

The chain carries TRBV3-1 and TRBJ2-5; 7 positions match TRBD2. Trimming at V came to 5 bases and at J to 4 bases, leaving 4 bases not matched to a gene. The germline V gene has CDR1 LGHDT and CDR2 YNNKEL (reference sequence). The CDR3 length is 13 residues. The CDR3, as DNA: TGTGCCAGCAGCTTACTAGCGTTAGAGACCCAGTACTTC. Translation: CASSLLALETQYF.

This CDR3 reads CASSQRGADTQYF. The CDR3 nucleotides are TGTGCCAGCAGCCAACGGGGCGCGGATACGCAGTATTTT. The rearrangement joins TRBV3-1 to TRBJ2-3, with D perhaps TRBD1 or TRBD2 (5 bases each). The CDR3 is 13 amino acids. The V and J ends lost 2 bases and 6 bases respectively, with 9 bases between them. The V gene's germline CDR1 is LGHDT and CDR2 YNNKEL (reference sequence).

The CDR3 sequence: CASTVRMAAEQFF. The CDR3 bases are TGTGCCAGCACCGTTAGGATGGCAGCGGAGCAGTTCTTC. The rearrangement links TRBV7-2 to TRBJ2-1, with D unresolved. CDR3 length: 13 residues. Germline-derived CDR1 and CDR2 are SGHTA and FQGNSA. Trimming shortened V by 7 bases and J by 10 bases, and 17 bases separated the two germline ends.

The rearrangement uses TRBV3-1 and TRBJ2-1; D may be TRBD1 (5 bases). Germline lookup yields CDR1 LGHDT and CDR2 YNNKEL (reference sequence). The CDR3 loop spans 15 amino acids. Trimming removed 1 base at V and 4 bases at J, with 11 bases between. CDR3 nucleotides: TGTGCCAGCAGCCAAGTGGACACGGCTTACAATGAGCAGTTCTTC. It codes for CASSQVDTAYNEQFF.

The chain carries TRBV6-5 and TRBJ2-3; D unclear. This CDR3 region has 13 residues. V gave up 10 bases and J gave up 1 base, with 12 bases separating them. In germline, CDR1 is MNHEY, CDR2 SVGAGI. The CDR3 here is CATEDDGTDTQYF. The CDR3 DNA reads as TGTGCCACCGAAGACGATGGCACAGATACGCAGTATTTT.

This clonotype has only one observation. This chain connects TRBV19 to TRBJ2-7; the D is unclear. V shed 7 bases and J shed 0 bases, with 16 bases lying between them. Germline CDR1 is LNHDA and CDR2 is SQIVND (reference sequence). This CDR3 spans 15 amino acids. CDR3 in amino acids: CASTRTYGNSYEQYF. CDR3 DNA sequence: TGTGCCAGTACCCGGACCTACGGCAACTCCTACGAGCAGTACTTC.

This chain joins TRBV19 and TRBJ1-2, with TRBD1 as a possible D gene (6 bases). V was shortened by 7 bases and J by 7 bases, with 16 bases between the two germline ends. Germline CDR1 and CDR2: LNHDA and SQIVND (reference sequence). This CDR3 has 13 amino acids. CDR3 bases: TGTGCCAGTACTCAACAGGGCCTTCGTGGCTACACCTTC. Translated, it gives CASTQQGLRGYTF.

This clonotype was detected once. This chain uses TRBV2 with TRBJ1-2, with D tentatively TRBD1 (5 bases). V was pared by 5 bases and J by 10 bases, with 11 bases between. The length of the CDR3 is 11 residues. Germline CDR1 and CDR2: SNHLY and FYNNEI. The CDR3 sequence is CASSPLTDYTF. The CDR3 region has the DNA TGTGCCAGCAGTCCGTTGACAGACTACACCTTC.

This chain connects TRBV5-6 to TRBJ2-1, with D possibly being TRBD2 (6 bases). The CDR3 has 15 residues. From germline, CDR1 is SGHDT and CDR2 YYEEEE. V was cut by 2 bases and J by 6 bases, with 15 bases left in between. The CDR3 region has the DNA TGTGCCAGCAGCTTCTCGGGAGCAAGGGGCAATGAGCAGTTCTTC. The encoded protein is CASSFSGARGNEQFF.